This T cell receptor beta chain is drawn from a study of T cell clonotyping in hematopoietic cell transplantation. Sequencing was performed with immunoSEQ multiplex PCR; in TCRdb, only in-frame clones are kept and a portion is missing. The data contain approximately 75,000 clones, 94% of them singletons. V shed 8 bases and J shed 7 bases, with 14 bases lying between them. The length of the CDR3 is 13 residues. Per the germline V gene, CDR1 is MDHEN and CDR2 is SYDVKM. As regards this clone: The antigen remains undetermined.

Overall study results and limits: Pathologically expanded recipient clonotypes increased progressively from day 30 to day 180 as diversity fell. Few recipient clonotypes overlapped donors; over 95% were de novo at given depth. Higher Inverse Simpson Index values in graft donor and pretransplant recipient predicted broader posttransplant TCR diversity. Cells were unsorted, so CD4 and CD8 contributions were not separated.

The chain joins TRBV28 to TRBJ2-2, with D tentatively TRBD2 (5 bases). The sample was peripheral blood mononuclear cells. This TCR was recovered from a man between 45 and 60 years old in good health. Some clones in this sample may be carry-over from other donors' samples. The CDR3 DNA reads TGTGCCAGCGGAGGTGAGAGTAACGGGGAGCTGTTTTTT. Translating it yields CASGGESNGELFF. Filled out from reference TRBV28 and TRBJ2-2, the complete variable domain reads DVKVTQSSRYLVKRTGEKVFLECVQDMDHENMFWYRQDPGLGLRLIYFSYDVKMKEKGDIPEGYSVSREKKERFSLILESASTNQTSMYLCASGGESNGELFFGEGSRLTVL.